One sample yielded the 8 T cell receptor beta chains listed below, sequenced in a study of identical twins (dated by TCRdb to 2016 to 2018). Libraries were built with 5' RACE. The sequencing machine was an Illumina HiSeq 2000. Starting from the raw public reads, TCRdb applied fastp trimming at Q25, assembled clones with MiXCR and retained in-frame beta chains. Rows with a matching CDR3 protein are joined into one entry that keeps the most common DNA and genes. For this sample there are 1.5 million to 2 million distinct CDR3 sequences; more than 30% appear just once. The biggest ten clones account for about 0.27% of the sample. Sequencing was done on a sample of cord blood. The receptors derive from a newborn girl in good health.

In this sample, this clonotype turned up a few times. V gene TRBV20-1 combines with J gene TRBJ2-7; the match to TRBD1 covers 8 bases. This CDR3 comprises 16 residues. Germline lookup yields CDR1 DFQATT and CDR2 SNEGSKA (reference sequence). The V gene end was trimmed by 5 bases and the J gene end by 6 bases; junction bases not matched to a gene: 18. CDR3: CSASKWTGPKIGEQYF. As DNA, the CDR3 is TGCAGTGCTTCTAAATGGACAGGGCCGAAGATCGGCGAGCAGTACTTC.

This chain uses TRBV6-6 with TRBJ1-2; D gene uncertain. Per germline, CDR1 MNHNY and CDR2 SVGAGI (reference sequence). The CDR3 has 14 amino acids. Between the trimmed V and J ends, which lost 0 bases and 3 bases, there was a span of 8 bases. The chain's CDR3 is CASSYSGQDYGYTF. The CDR3 DNA is TGTGCCAGCAGTTACTCGGGTCAGGACTATGGCTACACCTTC.

This chain connects TRBV12-3 or TRBV12-4 to TRBJ2-1; D remains ambiguous. V gave up 1 base and J gave up 13 bases, with 14 bases separating them. The CDR3 is made up of 13 amino acids. Written as DNA, the CDR3 is TGTGCCAGCAGTTTAGGGAGCGTAAACACCCAGTTCTTC. This encodes CASSLGSVNTQFF.

The chain combines TRBV2 with TRBJ2-5; 12 nucleotides line up with TRBD2. The DNA end favors TRBJ2-7, so the J call may be wrong. Looked up from germline, CDR1 is SNHLY and CDR2 is FYNNEI. There are 13 residues in the CDR3. In DNA, the CDR3 is TGTGCCAGCAGGACTAGCGGGGGCGGCGAGCAGTACTTC. Translating gives CASRTSGGGEQYF.

The gene calls are TRBV25-1 and TRBJ2-7, with a weak D call TRBD1 (6 bases). V gave up 2 bases and J gave up 2 bases, with 7 bases separating them. The CDR3 spans 13 residues. CDR1 is MGHDK and CDR2 is SYGVNS in the germline V gene. CDR3 DNA: TGTGCCAGCAGTGAAAGACAGGCCTACGAGCAGTACTTC. Protein: CASSERQAYEQYF.

The V and J genes are TRBV20-1 and TRBJ2-3; D remains ambiguous. Per the germline V gene, CDR1 is DFQATT and CDR2 is SNEGSKA (reference sequence). CDR3 length: 12 amino acids. Deletions cut 5 bases from V and 3 bases from J, with 9 bases between. The CDR3 reads CSAASRTDTQYF. The CDR3, as DNA: TGCAGTGCTGCCAGTAGGACAGATACGCAGTATTTT.

This chain links TRBV9 with TRBJ2-1, with TRBD2 matching over 8 bases. This CDR3 contains 15 residues. Per the germline V gene, CDR1 is SGDLS and CDR2 is YYNGEE. J was trimmed by 3 bases and V by 6 bases; bases with no gene match: 8. The CDR3 loop reads CASNLRGGVYNEQFF. The CDR3 region has the DNA TGTGCCAGCAACCTACGGGGGGGCGTCTACAATGAGCAGTTCTTC.

This rearrangement joins TRBV29-1 to TRBJ2-5; D remains unclear. The CDR3 consists of 16 residues. Between the trimmed V and J ends, which lost 1 base and 4 bases, there was a span of 19 bases. Per the germline V gene, CDR1 is SQVTM and CDR2 is ANQGSEA. The CDR3 loop reads CSVEGVRVARGETQYF. The CDR3 bases are TGCAGCGTTGAAGGGGTCCGGGTTGCCAGAGGAGAGACCCAGTACTTC. Complete variable domain (other parts from reference TRBV29-1 and TRBJ2-5): SAVISQKPSRDICQRGTSLTIQCQVDSQVTMMFWYRQQPGQSLTLIATANQGSEATYESGFVIDKFPISRPNLTFSTLTVSNMSPEDSSIYLCSVEGVRVARGETQYFGPGTRLLVL.